The T cell receptor beta chain under discussion was sequenced for a study of T cells in Graves' hyperthyroidism and ophthalmopathy. Study-level points and caveats: Before onset, by a median of around six months, the model predicted ophthalmopathy.

For this clonotype: The target antigen is unknown.

RNA transcripts were the template for amplifying TCR beta CDR3 regions. TCR CDR3 underwent first-round RT-PCR with the HTBI primer set. TCRdb analysed the multiplex PCR reads with MiXCR anew, one entry per CDR3 protein. The sample lists 350,000 or so distinct CDR3 sequences, around 20% occurring once. The CDR3 length is 15 residues. Trimming took 7 bases from V and 9 from J, leaving 22 bases between them. Germline V gives CDR1 MNHNS, CDR2 SASEGT. Using around 10 ml of fresh peripheral blood, PBMCs were prepared. The chain is built from TRBV6-1 and TRBJ1-5; D is uncertain. Input material: blood. The sequence was collected from a woman in her 50s with Graves' hyperthyroidism. The CDR3 protein is CASTKPGELAGPQHF. CDR3 DNA: TGTGCCAGCACCAAACCTGGGGAACTAGCGGGGCCCCAGCATTTT.